Sequencing of this T cell receptor (beta chain) was carried out in a study of blood T cells in healthy people across ages. Points from the study as a whole: Naive T cell percentage strongly correlated with TCR beta diversity. More naive CD4+ cells and higher diversity were found in long-lived than in aged donors.

Germline loops: CDR1 SNHLY, CDR2 FYNNEI. The length of the CDR3 is 14 residues. V lost 9 bases to trimming and J lost 7 bases; unmatched junction nucleotides: 7. This clonotype appeared a few times. Its specificity is not known. Using a J-beta primer mix together with a sample-barcoded 5' primer, a second PCR was run for roughly 6 to 11 cycles. Each cDNA molecule, via a template-switch adaptor with 12 random nucleotides, was tagged. TCRdb processed the 5' RACE reads anew with MiXCR; each CDR3 protein has one entry. The sample lists more than 550,000 distinct CDR3 sequences; 20% to 25% were seen once. Source material: blood. The rearrangement joins TRBV2 to TRBJ1-6, with 9 bases aligning to TRBD1. The source is a man aged 65 to 79 in good health. The DNA of the CDR3 is TGTGCCAGACAAGGGGGACAGGGAAATTCACCCCTCCACTTT. Encoded protein: CARQGGQGNSPLHF.